These 26 T cell receptor beta chains were all obtained from the same sample, sequenced in a study of T-cell reconstitution after alpha-beta-depleted transplantation in children. Preparation of the TCRbeta library involved a method that used unique molecular identifiers. MiXCR, applied by TCRdb to the PCR reads, yields one record per CDR3 protein. The profile shows approximately 44,000 distinct CDR3 sequences, around 5.9% of them singletons. Sequenced here: PBMCs, mostly from graft donor cells, sampled 60 days after TCRalphabeta/CD19-depleted stem cell transplant. These receptors all come from a female patient aged 2-10 years who had a stem cell transplant for aplastic anemia, so the T cells may come from the graft donor.

This clonotype is medium-sized by share. This rearrangement joins TRBV12-3 or TRBV12-4 to TRBJ1-5; D call uncertain. This CDR3 comprises 14 residues. V was pared by 3 bases and J by 3 bases, with 9 bases between. The CDR3 sequence: CASSFGGLNQPQHF. CDR3 coding DNA: TGTGCCAGCAGTTTCGGTGGGCTCAATCAGCCCCAGCATTTT.

The sample holds many counts of this clonotype. The chain joins TRBV9 to TRBJ2-5; D is possibly TRBD2 (6 bases). The V gene's germline CDR1 is SGDLS and CDR2 YYNGEE. Trimming cost V 4 bases and J 4 bases, with 11 bases left between them. This CDR3 region has 13 residues. The DNA for the CDR3 is TGTGCCAGCAGCCCGCGGGGCGGAGAGACCCAGTACTTC. This sequence encodes CASSPRGGETQYF. The full variable domain, its missing parts supplied by reference TRBV9 and TRBJ2-5, is DSGVTQTPKHLITATGQRVTLRCSPRSGDLSVYWYQQSLDQGLQFLIQYYNGEERAKGNILERFSAQQFPDLHSELNLSSLELGDSALYFCASSPRGGETQYFGPGTRLLVL.

This clonotype was counted ten times or more. CDR3 residues: CSVRDRARFTEAFF. The CDR3 region has the DNA TGCAGCGTCCGGGACAGGGCTCGGTTCACTGAAGCTTTCTTT. This chain joins TRBV29-1 and TRBJ1-1; 9 nucleotides align to TRBD1. The CDR3 spans 14 residues. Trimming removed 6 bases from V and 4 bases from J; junction bases left unmatched: 9. Germline V lookup: CDR1 SQVTM, CDR2 ANQGSEA.

This rearrangement joins TRBV7-9 to TRBJ1-6; D is unclear. The V gene's germline CDR1 is SEHNR and CDR2 FQNEAQ (reference sequence). Trimming left V 5 bases short and J 8 bases short, with 10 bases between. The CDR3 runs to 13 residues. The CDR3 sequence is CASSLKGDSPLHF. The CDR3 nucleotides read TGTGCCAGCAGCCTTAAGGGTGATTCACCCCTCCACTTT.

This clonotype was counted a few times. This sequence joins TRBV6-6 and TRBJ2-1, with 12 bases identical to TRBD2. Germline V CDR1 and CDR2: MNHNY, SVGAGI (reference sequence). The ends lost 2 bases at V and 8 bases at J; junction bases unmatched: 16. This CDR3 contains 19 residues. The CDR3 is CASSYRIAVSSGGADEQFF. The CDR3 DNA reads as TGTGCCAGCAGTTACCGCATCGCCGTCTCTAGCGGGGGGGCCGATGAGCAGTTCTTC.

This clonotype was detected many times. The chain couples TRBV6-2 or TRBV6-3 to TRBJ2-3; maybe TRBD2 (6 bases). Germline values: CDR1 MNHEY, CDR2 SVGEGT. The germline V and J ends were trimmed by 6 bases and 4 bases, with 17 bases remaining between them. The CDR3 sequence is 15 residues long. CDR3 residues: CASRPRDSRPDTQYF. The CDR3 nucleotides are TGTGCCAGCAGGCCCCGGGACTCCCGCCCAGATACGCAGTATTTT.

This clonotype was picked up many times. The chain uses TRBV7-9 and TRBJ2-7; 10 bases map to TRBD2. This CDR3 has 16 residues. V shed 5 bases, J shed 7 bases, and the junction held 14 bases outside the gene matches. Germline V gene lookup returns CDR1 SEHNR and CDR2 FQNEAQ (reference sequence). The CDR3, as DNA: TGTGCCAGCAGCCCCCGTAGCGGGGGGACCTTGAGGGAGCAGTACTTC. This gives the protein CASSPRSGGTLREQYF.

This clonotype was picked up many times. The V gene is TRBV12-3 or TRBV12-4, the J gene TRBJ2-5; 8 nucleotides match TRBD2. CDR3 length equals 17 residues. The V gene end was trimmed by 6 bases and the J gene end by 0 bases; junction bases not matched to a gene: 12. Here the CDR3 DNA reads TGTGCCAGCAGCCCTACTAGGTTAGCGGGGTACCAAGAGACCCAGTACTTC. Translated: CASSPTRLAGYQETQYF.

The chain combines TRBV15 with TRBJ2-3, with 10 bases aligning to TRBD2. The length of the CDR3 is 18 residues. V was clipped by 0 bases and J by 2 bases; unmatched bases: 8. Germline CDR1 and CDR2: LNHNV and YYDKDF (reference sequence). The CDR3 DNA follows: TGTGCCACCAGCAGAGATCCGCCTAGCGGGGGCATCACAGATACGCAGTATTTT. Its protein is CATSRDPPSGGITDTQYF.

The genes are TRBV4-2 and TRBJ1-2; TRBD1 matches at 10 bases. This CDR3 has 17 residues. Trimming at V came to 3 bases and at J to 5 bases, leaving 12 bases not matched to a gene. Germline-derived CDR1 and CDR2 are LGHNA and YNFKEQ. The CDR3 region is CASSQPPGQGQGYGYTF. The CDR3 DNA sequence: TGTGCCAGCAGCCAGCCCCCGGGACAGGGGCAGGGGTATGGCTACACCTTC.

This clonotype has ten or more counts. The rearrangement uses TRBV5-1 and TRBJ1-1; no clear D gene. The CDR3 runs 13 residues. The germline gives CDR1 SGHRS, CDR2 YFSETQ. V lost 1 base to trimming and J lost 1 base, with 5 bases between them. The CDR3 sequence is CASSLTQNTEAFF. Written as DNA, the CDR3 is TGCGCCAGCAGCTTGACACAGAACACTGAAGCTTTCTTT.

At least ten counts were recorded for this clonotype. The rearrangement uses TRBV28 and TRBJ2-6; D unclear. Trimming pared 8 bases from V and 0 bases from J, leaving 11 bases between. This CDR3 region has 15 residues. CDR1 and CDR2 from the germline V gene are MDHEN and SYDVKM. CDR3 sequence reads: CASLLRVSGANVLTF. CDR3 DNA sequence: TGTGCCAGCCTTTTAAGGGTCTCTGGGGCCAACGTCCTGACTTTC.

This clonotype was found many times. The chain couples TRBV2 to TRBJ1-2; weak D call: TRBD1 (5 bases). Trimming stripped 7 bases from V and 4 bases from J, with 19 bases between. Germline CDR1 and CDR2: SNHLY and FYNNEI. The CDR3 spans 15 residues. The CDR3 reads CASKGAQGFGYGYTF. In nucleotides, the CDR3 is TGTGCCAGCAAAGGGGCACAAGGGTTTGGCTATGGCTACACCTTC.

This clonotype has only a few counts. The J gene is TRBJ1-2, the V gene TRBV20-1; D perhaps matches TRBD1 (6 bases). The germline V and J ends were trimmed by 3 bases and 8 bases, with 16 bases remaining between them. CDR1 and CDR2 (germline): DFQATT, SNEGSKA (reference sequence). This CDR3 contains 13 residues. CDR3 coding DNA: TGCAGTGCTAGGACCGAGGGGGTCGGCGGCTACACCTTC. This codes for CSARTEGVGGYTF.

Judged by abundance, this clonotype is medium-sized (0.01 to 0.1%). The chain couples TRBV24-1 to TRBJ2-1; 7 nucleotides match TRBD2. This CDR3 comprises 16 residues. V lost 0 bases and J lost 4; bases outside the gene matches: 5. Germline-derived CDR1 and CDR2 are KGHDR and SFDVKD. The CDR3 nucleotides are TGTGCCACCAGTGATTTGCGGGCGGGAGTTTACAATGAGCAGTTCTTC. Protein: CATSDLRAGVYNEQFF.

In its sample, this clonotype was seen many times. The chain has TRBV4-1 and TRBJ2-1; D possibly corresponds to TRBD1 (5 bases). CDR1 and CDR2 from the germline V gene are MGHRA and YSYEKL. The CDR3 is made up of 15 amino acids. V gave up 3 bases and J gave up 6 bases, with 15 bases separating them. CDR3 DNA sequence: TGCGCCAGCAGCCAGTCACTGACGGACACCAATGAGCAGTTCTTC. Translation gives CASSQSLTDTNEQFF.

V usage is TRBV3-1 and J usage is TRBJ2-1, with 9 bases identical to TRBD2. The CDR3 runs 15 residues. J lost 3 bases, V lost 1 base, and 1 base had no gene match. CDR1 is LGHDT and CDR2 is YNNKEL in the germline V gene (reference sequence). CDR3 sequence (DNA): TGTGCCAGCAGCCAAGTAGCGGGGGACTACAATGAGCAGTTCTTC. Translation: CASSQVAGDYNEQFF.

V usage is TRBV6-2 or TRBV6-3 and J usage is TRBJ2-3, with TRBD2 matching 13 bases. CDR3 length: 16 residues. Trimming removed 5 bases from V and 4 bases from J; junction bases left unmatched: 6. In germline, CDR1 is MNHEY, CDR2 SVGEGT. The CDR3 sequence: CASSTRTSGGSDTQYF. The CDR3 region has the DNA TGTGCCAGCAGTACACGGACTAGCGGGGGTTCAGATACGCAGTATTTT.

This clonotype came up many times. The J gene is TRBJ2-3, the V gene TRBV29-1; TRBD2 matches 11 bases. The germline V gene encodes CDR1 SQVTM and CDR2 ANQGSEA. The V gene end was trimmed by 3 bases and the J gene end by 4 bases; junction bases not matched to a gene: 0. This CDR3 has 13 residues. The CDR3 bases are TGCAGCGTTGAGACTAGCGGGGCAGATACGCAGTATTTT. As protein: CSVETSGADTQYF.

The chain combines TRBV3-1 with TRBJ2-3; D unresolved. Per the germline V gene, CDR1 is LGHDT and CDR2 is YNNKEL (reference sequence). Trimming shortened V by 3 bases and J by 3 bases, and 7 bases separated the two germline ends. The CDR3 is 13 residues long. CDR3 bases: TGTGCCAGCAGCCATTTGGGGACAGATACGCAGTATTTT. Protein sequence: CASSHLGTDTQYF.

This clonotype has a count of ten or more. J is TRBJ1-2 and V is TRBV18; the match to TRBD1 covers 8 bases. Germline CDR1 reads KGHSH; CDR2 reads LQKENI. There are 13 residues in the CDR3. The J segment lost 4 bases and the V segment lost 5 bases, leaving 3 bases of the junction unmatched. CDR3 sequence reads: CASSFGQGYGYTF. In DNA, the CDR3 is TGTGCCAGCTCATTCGGACAGGGCTATGGCTACACCTTC. Supplemented by reference TRBV18 and TRBJ1-2, the full variable domain reads NAGVMQNPRHLVRRRGQEARLRCSPMKGHSHVYWYRQLPEEGLKFMVYLQKENIIDESGMPKERFSAEFPKEGPSILRIQQVVRGDSAAYFCASSFGQGYGYTFGSGTRLTVV.

This clonotype was counted at least ten times. This chain uses TRBV28 with TRBJ2-2; the D is unclear. Trimming cost V 6 bases and J 8 bases, with 10 bases left between them. This CDR3 spans 12 amino acids. Germline assignment: CDR1 MDHEN and CDR2 SYDVKM. This chain's CDR3 is CASSRTMGELFF. DNA of the CDR3: TGTGCCAGCAGCCGCACCATGGGGGAGCTGTTTTTT.

This clonotype has ten or more counts. This sequence joins TRBV4-1 and TRBJ2-7, with 7 positions matching TRBD2. Germline CDR1 reads MGHRA; CDR2 reads YSYEKL. V lost 3 bases and J lost 3; bases outside the gene matches: 5. CDR3 length: 14 amino acids. The CDR3 DNA sequence: TGCGCCAGCAGCCAGGGACCGGGGGGCTACGAGCAGTACTTC. As protein: CASSQGPGGYEQYF.

There are many counts of this clonotype. J is TRBJ2-1 and V is TRBV3-1; no clear D gene. The V and J ends lost 1 base and 6 bases respectively, with 4 bases between them. The CDR3 is made up of 12 amino acids. From germline, CDR1 is LGHDT and CDR2 YNNKEL (reference sequence). CDR3 nucleotides: TGTGCCAGCAGCCAAGCCCCCAATGAGCAGTTCTTC. Protein product: CASSQAPNEQFF.

This clonotype showed up many times. The chain links TRBV5-1 to TRBJ1-2; perhaps TRBD1 as D (5 bases). The CDR3 has 14 amino acids. V lost 1 base and J 6 bases, leaving 13 bases between the germline ends. Germline V CDR1 and CDR2: SGHRS, YFSETQ. CDR3 bases: TGCGCCAGCAGCTTGTGGGGCCAGACACATGGCTACACCTTC. It yields the protein CASSLWGQTHGYTF.

This clonotype has ten or more counts. The chain couples TRBV28 to TRBJ2-2; 8 bases map to TRBD1. J lost 10 bases, V lost 3 bases, and 13 bases had no gene match. CDR3 length: 16 amino acids. The germline V gene has CDR1 MDHEN and CDR2 SYDVKM. As DNA, the CDR3 is TGTGCCAGCAGTTTTCGGCAGGGGGCGCGCACCAAGGAGCTGTTTTTT. Translated: CASSFRQGARTKELFF.